The clone carrying this T cell receptor (beta chain) has just one count. The data belong to a study of blood T cell repertoires in COVID-19. Turning to the study itself: COVID-19 samples, acute and convalescent, were from the United States, Italy and Spain.

Germline V gene lookup returns CDR1 SGHVS and CDR2 FQNEAQ. This CDR3 is built from 14 residues. V was pared by 2 bases and J by 1 base, with 6 bases between. Original analysis: Amplification with reference gene primers provided the estimates of nucleated cell counts. The assay was immunoSEQ multiplex PCR, and TCRdb's table has in-frame clones only and misses some. V and J calls plus clone size are reproduced from that table; the DNA served to infer D and trimming. This table has roughly 28,000 clones, about 88% appearing once. V is TRBV7-8 and J is TRBJ1-3, with D unresolved. What was sequenced was peripheral blood. The sequence derives from a man aged 65-85 years with active COVID-19. The CDR3 is CASSLSPSGNTIYF. As DNA, the CDR3 is TGTGCCAGCAGCTTAAGCCCTTCTGGAAACACCATATATTTT. The whole variable domain, remainder taken from reference TRBV7-8 and TRBJ1-3, is GAGVSQSPRYKVAKRGQDVALRCDPISGHVSLFWYQQALGQGPEFLTYFQNEAQLDKSGLPSDRFFAERPEGSVSTLKIQRTQQEDSAVYLCASSLSPSGNTIYFGEGSWLTVV.